The T cell receptor (beta chain) under discussion was sequenced for a study of T cells in Graves' hyperthyroidism and ophthalmopathy. Regarding this clonotype: Since a much larger clone is just one base distant, this may be a read error.

There were TCR beta CDR3 regions amplified from RNA transcripts. HTBI primers drove first-round RT-PCR of the TCR CDR3. TCRdb itself ran the multiplex PCR reads through MiXCR, one entry per CDR3 protein. Among just over 550,000 distinct CDR3 sequences listed, roughly 46% were seen once. A lack of ophthalmopathy progression within 18 months defined stable Graves' hyperthyroidism. Recently diagnosed hyperthyroidism of less than 2 months' duration affected patients aged 18 to 65. This receptor was taken from a woman in her late teens or twenties with Graves' hyperthyroidism. Sequenced sample: peripheral blood or thyroid tissue (not recorded which).

CDR3: CAISESGTGANQPQHF. The CDR3 DNA reads TGTGCCATCAGTGAGTCGGGGACAGGGGCAAATCAGCCCCAGCATTTT. The V gene is TRBV10-3, the J gene TRBJ1-5, with TRBD1 matching over 10 bases. The trim removed 0 bases at V and 4 bases at J, leaving 3 bases unmatched. The CDR3 has 16 residues. Germline CDR1 reads ENHRY; CDR2 reads SYGVKD.